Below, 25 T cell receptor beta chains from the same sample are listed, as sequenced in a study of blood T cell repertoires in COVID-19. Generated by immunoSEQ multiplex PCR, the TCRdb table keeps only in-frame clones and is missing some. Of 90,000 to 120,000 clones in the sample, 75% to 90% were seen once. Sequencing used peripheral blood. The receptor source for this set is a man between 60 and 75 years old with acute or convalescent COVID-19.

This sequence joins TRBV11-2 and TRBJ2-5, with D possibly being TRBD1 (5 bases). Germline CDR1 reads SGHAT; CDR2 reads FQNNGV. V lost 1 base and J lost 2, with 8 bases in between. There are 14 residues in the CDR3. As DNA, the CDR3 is TGTGCCAGCAGCTTAGTTCCAGGGCAAGAGACCCAGTACTTC. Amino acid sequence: CASSLVPGQETQYF.

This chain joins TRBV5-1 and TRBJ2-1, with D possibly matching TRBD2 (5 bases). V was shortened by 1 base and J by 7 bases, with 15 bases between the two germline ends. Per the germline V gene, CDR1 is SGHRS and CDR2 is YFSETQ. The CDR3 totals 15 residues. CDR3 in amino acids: CASSLFPRAENEQFF. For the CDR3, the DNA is TGCGCCAGCAGCTTGTTTCCGAGGGCGGAAAATGAGCAGTTCTTC.

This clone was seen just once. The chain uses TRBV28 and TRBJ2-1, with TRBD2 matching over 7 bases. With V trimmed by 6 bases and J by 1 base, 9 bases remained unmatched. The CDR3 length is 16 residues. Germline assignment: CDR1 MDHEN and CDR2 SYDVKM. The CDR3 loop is CASSSLLAMSYNEQFF. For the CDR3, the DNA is TGTGCCAGCAGCTCCCTACTAGCGATGTCCTACAATGAGCAGTTCTTC. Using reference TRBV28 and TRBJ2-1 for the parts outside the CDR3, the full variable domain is DVKVTQSSRYLVKRTGEKVFLECVQDMDHENMFWYRQDPGLGLRLIYFSYDVKMKEKGDIPEGYSVSREKKERFSLILESASTNQTSMYLCASSSLLAMSYNEQFFGPGTRLTVL.

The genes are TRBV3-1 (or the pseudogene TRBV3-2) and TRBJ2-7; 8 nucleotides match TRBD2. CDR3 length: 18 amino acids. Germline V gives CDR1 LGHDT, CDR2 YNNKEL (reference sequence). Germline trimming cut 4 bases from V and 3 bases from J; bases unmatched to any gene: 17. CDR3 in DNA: TGTGCCAGCAGCCCAACCGACCCGGGACTAGGGGGTCTCTACGAGCAGTACGTC. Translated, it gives CASSPTDPGLGGLYEQYV.

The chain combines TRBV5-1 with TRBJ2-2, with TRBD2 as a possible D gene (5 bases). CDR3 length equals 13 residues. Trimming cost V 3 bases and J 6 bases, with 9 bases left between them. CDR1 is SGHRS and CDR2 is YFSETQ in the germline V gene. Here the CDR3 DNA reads TGCGCCAGCAGCTCCCTCGGGGCCGGGGAGCTGTTTTTT. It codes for CASSSLGAGELFF.

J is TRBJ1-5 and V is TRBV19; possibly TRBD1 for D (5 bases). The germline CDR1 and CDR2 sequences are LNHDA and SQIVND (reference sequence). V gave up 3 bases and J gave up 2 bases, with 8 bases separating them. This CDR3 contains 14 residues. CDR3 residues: CASSIDSGNQPQHF. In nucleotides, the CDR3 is TGTGCCAGTAGTATTGACAGTGGCAATCAGCCCCAGCATTTT.

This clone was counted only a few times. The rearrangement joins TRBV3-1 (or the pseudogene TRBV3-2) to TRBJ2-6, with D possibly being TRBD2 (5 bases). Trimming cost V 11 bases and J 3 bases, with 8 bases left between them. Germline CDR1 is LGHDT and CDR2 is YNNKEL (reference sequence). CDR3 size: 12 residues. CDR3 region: CAAGNGANVLTF. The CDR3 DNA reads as TGTGCCGCGGGCAATGGGGCCAACGTCCTGACTTTC.

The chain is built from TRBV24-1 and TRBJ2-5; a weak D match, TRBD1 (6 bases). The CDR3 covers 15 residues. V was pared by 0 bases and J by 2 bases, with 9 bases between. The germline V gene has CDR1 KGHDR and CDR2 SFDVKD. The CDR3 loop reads CATSDLEGGQETQYF. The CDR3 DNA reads TGTGCCACCAGTGATTTGGAAGGGGGACAAGAGACCCAGTACTTC.

The CDR3 here is CASTTGAEAFF. The CDR3 DNA is TGTGCCAGTACAACAGGGGCCGAAGCTTTCTTT. This chain uses TRBV19 with TRBJ1-1; 7 bases fit TRBD1. CDR1 is LNHDA, CDR2 SQIVND, per germline (reference sequence). The CDR3 runs 11 residues. J was trimmed by 8 bases and V by 7 bases; bases with no gene match: 4.

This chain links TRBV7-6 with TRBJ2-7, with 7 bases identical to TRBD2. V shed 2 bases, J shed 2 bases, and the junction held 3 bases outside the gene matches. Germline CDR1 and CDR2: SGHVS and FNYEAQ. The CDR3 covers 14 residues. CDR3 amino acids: CASSLLAGAYEQYF. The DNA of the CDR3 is TGTGCCAGCAGCTTATTGGCGGGAGCCTACGAGCAGTACTTC. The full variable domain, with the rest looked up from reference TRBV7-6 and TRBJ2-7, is GAGVSQSPRYKVTKRGQDVALRCDPISGHVSLYWYRQALGQGPEFLTYFNYEAQQDKSGLPNDRFSAERPEGSISTLTIQRTEQRDSAMYRCASSLLAGAYEQYFGPGTRLTVT.

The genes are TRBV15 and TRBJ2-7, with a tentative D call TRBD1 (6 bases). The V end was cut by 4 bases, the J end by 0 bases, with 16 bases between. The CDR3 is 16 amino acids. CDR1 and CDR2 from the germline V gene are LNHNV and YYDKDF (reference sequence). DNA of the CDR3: TGTGCCACCAGCATTCTTCGTTCGGACAGCTCCTACGAGCAGTACTTC. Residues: CATSILRSDSSYEQYF.

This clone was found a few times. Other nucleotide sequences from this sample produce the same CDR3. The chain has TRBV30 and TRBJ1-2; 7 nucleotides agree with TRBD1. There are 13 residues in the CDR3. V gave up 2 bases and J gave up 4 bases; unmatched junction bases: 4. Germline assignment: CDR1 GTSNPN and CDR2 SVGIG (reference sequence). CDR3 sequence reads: CAWSRDRPYGYTF. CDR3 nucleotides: TGTGCCTGGAGTAGGGACAGACCCTATGGCTACACCTTC.

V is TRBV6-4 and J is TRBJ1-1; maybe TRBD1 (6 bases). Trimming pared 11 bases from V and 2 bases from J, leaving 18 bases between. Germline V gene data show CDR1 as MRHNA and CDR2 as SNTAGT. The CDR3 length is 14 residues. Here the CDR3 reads CAPPGDTNNTEAFF. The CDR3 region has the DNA TGTGCCCCCCCAGGGGACACCAACAACACTGAAGCTTTCTTT.

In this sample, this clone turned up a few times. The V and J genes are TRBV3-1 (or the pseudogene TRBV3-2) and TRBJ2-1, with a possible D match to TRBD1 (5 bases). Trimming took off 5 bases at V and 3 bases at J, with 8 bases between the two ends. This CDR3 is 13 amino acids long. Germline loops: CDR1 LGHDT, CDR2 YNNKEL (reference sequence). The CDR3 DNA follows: TGTGCCAGCAGCAGACAGCTCTACAATGAGCAGTTCTTC. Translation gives CASSRQLYNEQFF.

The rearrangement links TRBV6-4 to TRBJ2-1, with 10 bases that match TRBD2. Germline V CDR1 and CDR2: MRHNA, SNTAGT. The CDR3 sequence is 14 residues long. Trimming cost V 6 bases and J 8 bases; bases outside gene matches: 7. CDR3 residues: CASSQREGLDEQFF. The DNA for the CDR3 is TGTGCCAGCAGCCAGCGGGAGGGCCTCGATGAGCAGTTCTTC.

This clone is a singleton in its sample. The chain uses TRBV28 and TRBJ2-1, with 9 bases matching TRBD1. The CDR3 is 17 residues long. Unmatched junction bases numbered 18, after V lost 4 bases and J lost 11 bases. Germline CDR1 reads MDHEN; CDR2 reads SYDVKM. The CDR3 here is CASSSPQGDRARSKQFF. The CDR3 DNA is TGTGCCAGCAGTTCACCCCAGGGGGACAGGGCCCGTTCGAAGCAGTTCTTC.

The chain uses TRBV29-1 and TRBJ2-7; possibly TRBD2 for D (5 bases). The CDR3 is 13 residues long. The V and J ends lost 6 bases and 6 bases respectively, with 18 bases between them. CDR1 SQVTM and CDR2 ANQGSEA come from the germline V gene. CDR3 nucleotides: TGCAGCGTCCACGGGGTCGGAGTCAGCGAGCAGTACTTC. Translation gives CSVHGVGVSEQYF.

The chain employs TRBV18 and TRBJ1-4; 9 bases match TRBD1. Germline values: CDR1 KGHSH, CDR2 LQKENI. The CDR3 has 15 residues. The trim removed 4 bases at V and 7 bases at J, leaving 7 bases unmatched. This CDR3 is CASSRPGQGGEKLFF. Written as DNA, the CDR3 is TGTGCCAGCTCACGACCGGGACAGGGTGGTGAAAAACTGTTTTTT.

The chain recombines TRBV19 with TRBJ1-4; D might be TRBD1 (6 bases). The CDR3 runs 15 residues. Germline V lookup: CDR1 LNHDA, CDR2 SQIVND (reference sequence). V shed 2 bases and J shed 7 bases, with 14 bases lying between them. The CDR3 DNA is TGTGCCAGTAGTATATTACAGGGAATAGGTGAAAAACTGTTTTTT. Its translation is CASSILQGIGEKLFF.

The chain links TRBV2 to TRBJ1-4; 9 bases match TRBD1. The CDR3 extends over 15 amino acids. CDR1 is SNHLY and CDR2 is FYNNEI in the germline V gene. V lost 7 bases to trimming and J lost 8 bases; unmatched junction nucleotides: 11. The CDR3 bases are TGTGCCAGCAACACGCCGGGACAGGGAGTGGAAAAACTGTTTTTT. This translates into CASNTPGQGVEKLFF.

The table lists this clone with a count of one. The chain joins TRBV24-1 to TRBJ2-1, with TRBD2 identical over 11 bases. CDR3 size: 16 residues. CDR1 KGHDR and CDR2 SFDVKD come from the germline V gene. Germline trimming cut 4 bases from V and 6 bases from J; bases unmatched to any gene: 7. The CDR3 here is CATSDFGTSGPNEQFF. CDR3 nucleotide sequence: TGTGCCACCAGTGACTTCGGGACTAGCGGACCCAATGAGCAGTTCTTC.

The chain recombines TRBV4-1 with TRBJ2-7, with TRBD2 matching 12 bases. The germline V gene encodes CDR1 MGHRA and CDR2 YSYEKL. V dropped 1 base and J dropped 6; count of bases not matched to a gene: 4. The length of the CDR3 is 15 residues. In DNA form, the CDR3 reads TGCGCCAGCAGCCAAGGACTAGCGGGAGTATCCGAGCAGTACTTC. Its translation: CASSQGLAGVSEQYF.

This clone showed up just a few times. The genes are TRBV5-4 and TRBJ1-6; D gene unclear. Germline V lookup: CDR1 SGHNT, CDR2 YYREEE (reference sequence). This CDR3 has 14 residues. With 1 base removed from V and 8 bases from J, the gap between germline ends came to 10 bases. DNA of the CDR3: TGTGCCAGCAGCTTGTCTAGGTCGGATTCACCCCTCCACTTT. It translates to CASSLSRSDSPLHF.

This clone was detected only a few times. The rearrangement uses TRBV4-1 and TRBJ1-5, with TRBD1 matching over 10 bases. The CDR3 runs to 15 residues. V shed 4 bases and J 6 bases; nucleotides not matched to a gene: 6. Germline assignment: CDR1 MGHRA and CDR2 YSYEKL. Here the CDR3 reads CASSRTGQGVQPQHF. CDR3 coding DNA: TGCGCCAGCAGCCGGACTGGACAGGGGGTTCAGCCCCAGCATTTT.

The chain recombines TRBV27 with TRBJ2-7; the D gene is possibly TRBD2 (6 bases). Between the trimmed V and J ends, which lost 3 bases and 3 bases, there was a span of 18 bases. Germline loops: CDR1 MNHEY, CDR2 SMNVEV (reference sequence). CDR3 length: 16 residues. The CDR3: CASSFFGGTSFYEQYV. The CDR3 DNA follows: TGTGCCAGCAGTTTCTTTGGGGGGACCTCTTTCTACGAGCAGTACGTC.